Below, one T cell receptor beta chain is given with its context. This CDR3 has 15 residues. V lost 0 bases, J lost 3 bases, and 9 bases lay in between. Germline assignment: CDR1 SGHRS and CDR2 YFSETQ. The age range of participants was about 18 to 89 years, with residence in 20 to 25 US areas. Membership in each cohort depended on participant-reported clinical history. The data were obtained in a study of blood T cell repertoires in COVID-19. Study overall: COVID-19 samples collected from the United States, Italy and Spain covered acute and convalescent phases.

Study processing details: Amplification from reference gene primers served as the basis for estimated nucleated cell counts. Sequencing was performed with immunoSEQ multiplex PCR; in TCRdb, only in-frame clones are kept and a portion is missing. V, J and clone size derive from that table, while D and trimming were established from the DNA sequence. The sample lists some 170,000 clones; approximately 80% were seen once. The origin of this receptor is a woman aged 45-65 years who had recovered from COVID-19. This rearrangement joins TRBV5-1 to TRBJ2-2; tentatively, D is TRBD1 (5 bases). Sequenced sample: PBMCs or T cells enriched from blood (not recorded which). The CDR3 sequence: CASSLGDRDTGELFF. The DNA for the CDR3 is TGCGCCAGCAGCTTGGGAGACAGAGACACCGGGGAGCTGTTTTTT.